The next 17 T cell receptor beta chains were all read from a single sample in a study of OX40 agonist ivuxolimab in advanced cancers. Clones were sequenced by immunoSEQ multiplex PCR, and TCRdb holds only the in-frame ones, with some missing. The repertoire holds 3,500 or so clones, with around 80% as singletons. The sequencing used CD4+ or CD8+ T cells sorted from blood, collected in a trial of the OX40 agonist ivuxolimab. The receptors were sampled from an adult with an advanced solid tumor such as melanoma, head and neck, liver or kidney cancer.

The rearrangement uses TRBV5-1 and TRBJ2-7, with D maybe TRBD2 (5 bases). Trimming took 9 bases from V and 6 from J, leaving 22 bases between them. There are 14 residues in the CDR3. Germline values: CDR1 SGHRS, CDR2 YFSETQ. The CDR3 DNA is TGCGCCACCCGAGCCGGGGAGACCAATCTCGAGCAGTACTTC. Its protein product is CATRAGETNLEQYF. Drawing the rest from reference TRBV5-1 and TRBJ2-7, the complete variable domain is KAGVTQTPRYLIKTRGQQVTLSCSPISGHRSVSWYQQTPGQGLQFLFEYFSETQRNKGNFPGRFSGRQFSNSRSEMNVSTLELGDSALYLCATRAGETNLEQYFGPGTRLTVT.

The CDR3 loop is CAIRQDNYNEQFF. The CDR3 coding sequence is TGTGCCATTCGACAGGACAACTACAATGAGCAGTTCTTC. The rearrangement uses TRBV10-3 and TRBJ2-1; the D gene is possibly TRBD1 (6 bases). The CDR3 consists of 13 residues. Trimming shortened V by 9 bases and J by 3 bases, and 12 bases separated the two germline ends. Germline assignment: CDR1 ENHRY and CDR2 SYGVKD.

This clone was seen once. This chain connects TRBV11-2 to TRBJ1-3, with a possible D match to TRBD1 (5 bases). Trimming took 4 bases from V and 0 from J, leaving 16 bases between them. This CDR3 has 17 residues. The germline V gene has CDR1 SGHAT and CDR2 FQNNGV. The DNA of the CDR3 is TGTGCCAGCAGCTCGATCAAAACAGGCACCTCTGGAAACACCATATATTTT. As protein: CASSSIKTGTSGNTIYF.

V is TRBV6-5 and J is TRBJ2-5; 8 bases fit TRBD1. J was trimmed by 4 bases and V by 5 bases; bases with no gene match: 6. The V gene's germline CDR1 is MNHEY and CDR2 SVGAGI. The CDR3 runs to 14 residues. In nucleotides, the CDR3 is TGTGCCAGCAGTACGACAGGGGTAGGAGAGACCCAGTACTTC. Residues: CASSTTGVGETQYF.

CDR3 protein: CASQPRLAGGTGELFF. The CDR3 coding sequence is TGTGCCAGTCAACCTCGACTAGCGGGAGGCACCGGGGAGCTGTTTTTT. The genes are TRBV19 and TRBJ2-2, with 13 bases identical to TRBD2. The CDR3 length is 16 residues. The junction had 7 bases not matched to a gene; V was cut back by 8 bases and J by 4 bases. In germline, CDR1 is LNHDA, CDR2 SQIVND (reference sequence).

By sample share, this clone is large (0.1 to 1%). This chain connects TRBV10-3 to TRBJ1-1, with D maybe TRBD1 (5 bases). The CDR3 sequence is 18 residues long. Germline CDR1 is ENHRY and CDR2 is SYGVKD. The germline V and J ends were trimmed by 3 bases and 7 bases, with 27 bases remaining between them. CDR3 amino acids: CAISDEQSWGYVADEAFF. The CDR3 coding sequence is TGTGCCATCAGTGATGAACAGTCGTGGGGCTACGTGGCTGATGAAGCTTTCTTT.

DNA of the CDR3: TGCAGTGCCGGACTGTACAATGAGCAGTTCTTC. It specifies CSAGLYNEQFF. This chain uses TRBV20-1 with TRBJ2-1; TRBD2 is a possible D gene (5 bases). This CDR3 has 11 residues. Trimming took 6 bases from V and 4 from J, leaving 7 bases between them. CDR1 and CDR2 from the germline V gene are DFQATT and SNEGSKA (reference sequence).

The chain couples TRBV27 to TRBJ1-1; D remains ambiguous. Germline V gene sequence: CDR1 MNHEY, CDR2 SMNVEV (reference sequence). V lost 2 bases to trimming and J lost 0 bases, with 7 bases between them. The CDR3 is 14 amino acids. CDR3 in amino acids: CASSLLYLNTEAFF. In nucleotides, the CDR3 is TGTGCCAGCAGTTTACTATACTTGAACACTGAAGCTTTCTTT.

The V call is TRBV7-3, the J call TRBJ2-5; no clear D gene. V lost 1 base and J lost 4, with 7 bases in between. Germline lookup yields CDR1 SGHTA and CDR2 FQGTGA. CDR3 length: 13 amino acids. The CDR3 DNA is TGTGCCAGCAGCTTAAGCGTGCGAGAGACCCAGTACTTC. Its protein is CASSLSVRETQYF.

This chain joins TRBV6-1 and TRBJ1-1; no firm D call. The germline V gene encodes CDR1 MNHNS and CDR2 SASEGT. This CDR3 has 14 residues. Trimming took 5 bases from V and 4 from J, leaving 14 bases between them. In nucleotides, the CDR3 is TGTGCCAGCAGTCCCCGTGGAGGGCTCACTGAAGCTTTCTTT. Residues: CASSPRGGLTEAFF.

This rearrangement joins TRBV2 to TRBJ2-7; D gene unclear. The CDR3 consists of 10 residues. The germline V and J ends were trimmed by 6 bases and 4 bases, with 4 bases remaining between them. CDR1 SNHLY and CDR2 FYNNEI come from the germline V gene. This CDR3 is CASRYYEQYF. CDR3 nucleotide sequence: TGTGCCAGCAGATATTACGAGCAGTACTTC.

The gene calls are TRBV5-1 and TRBJ2-7, with 8 bases aligning to TRBD2. The germline V gene encodes CDR1 SGHRS and CDR2 YFSETQ. This CDR3 comprises 14 residues. V lost 4 bases and J lost 1; bases outside the gene matches: 4. The CDR3 spells CASSPGTSSYEQYF. The CDR3 region has the DNA TGCGCCAGCAGCCCTGGGACTAGTTCCTACGAGCAGTACTTC.

The V gene is TRBV7-3, the J gene TRBJ2-3; no clear D. Germline loops: CDR1 SGHTA, CDR2 FQGTGA. This CDR3 has 13 residues. Trimming took 4 bases from V and 0 from J, leaving 5 bases between them. The CDR3 reads CASSWSSTDTQYF. As DNA, the CDR3 is TGTGCCAGCAGCTGGAGTAGCACAGATACGCAGTATTTT. Full variable domain (rest looked up from reference TRBV7-3 and TRBJ2-3): GAGVSQTPSNKVTEKGKYVELRCDPISGHTALYWYRQSLGQGPEFLIYFQGTGAADDSGLPNDRFFAVRPEGSVSTLKIQRTERGDSAVYLCASSWSSTDTQYFGPGTRLTVL.

This clone appeared a single time. The rearrangement links TRBV19 to TRBJ2-7, with D possibly being TRBD2 (5 bases). There are 15 residues in the CDR3. CDR1 LNHDA and CDR2 SQIVND come from the germline V gene (reference sequence). Trimming cost V 3 bases and J 3 bases, with 15 bases left between them. CDR3 region: CASSIFLNSVYEQYF. The CDR3 region has the DNA TGTGCCAGTAGTATTTTCCTTAATAGCGTCTACGAGCAGTACTTC.

The chain combines TRBV27 with TRBJ2-6; no clear D gene. V gave up 8 bases and J gave up 0 bases, with 8 bases separating them. Germline CDR1 MNHEY, CDR2 SMNVEV (reference sequence). This CDR3 is built from 14 residues. The CDR3 sequence: CASLGYSGANVLTF. CDR3 DNA: TGTGCCAGCCTGGGCTACTCTGGGGCCAACGTCCTGACTTTC. Supplemented by reference TRBV27 and TRBJ2-6, the full variable domain reads EAQVTQNPRYLITVTGKKLTVTCSQNMNHEYMSWYRQDPGLGLRQIYYSMNVEVTDKGDVPEGYKVSRKEKRNFPLILESPSPNQTSLYFCASLGYSGANVLTFGAGSRLTVL.

The V and J genes are TRBV7-3 and TRBJ2-5, with 8 bases aligning to TRBD1. The germline V gene has CDR1 SGHTA and CDR2 FQGTGA. This CDR3 is built from 14 residues. The V and J ends lost 2 bases and 7 bases, in that order; junction bases with no gene match: 6. CDR3 protein: CASSLYGQGGTQYF. The CDR3, as DNA: TGTGCCAGCAGCTTATATGGACAGGGTGGGACCCAGTACTTC.

V is TRBV2 and J is TRBJ2-7; 8 nucleotides line up with TRBD1. V dropped 7 bases and J dropped 3; count of bases not matched to a gene: 2. This CDR3 has 12 residues. Germline CDR1 is SNHLY and CDR2 is FYNNEI. The CDR3 spells CASIGQGYEQYF. The DNA for the CDR3 is TGTGCCAGCATAGGACAGGGCTACGAGCAGTACTTC.